This TCR beta chain came from a study of Tregs in tolerant kidney transplant recipients. Study-level results: For some patients, primers changed over time, blocking nucleotide-level comparison.

About this clone: The antigen is undetermined.

With 4 bases clipped from V and 7 bases from J, the junction kept 5 bases outside the gene matches. Germline loops: CDR1 SGHDT, CDR2 YYEEEE. The CDR3 extends over 14 amino acids. Clones were sequenced by immunoSEQ multiplex PCR, and TCRdb holds only the in-frame ones, with some missing. The sample has approximately 60,000 clones, about 98% seen once. This specimen consisted of Tregs from blood, obtained before the transplant. J is TRBJ1-6 and V is TRBV5-6, with 7 nucleotides matching TRBD1. The receptor was isolated from a human donor who received a combined kidney and bone marrow transplant. This CDR3 is CASSKRDSNSPLHF. For the CDR3, the DNA is TGTGCCAGCAGCAAAAGGGACAGCAATTCACCCCTCCACTTT.